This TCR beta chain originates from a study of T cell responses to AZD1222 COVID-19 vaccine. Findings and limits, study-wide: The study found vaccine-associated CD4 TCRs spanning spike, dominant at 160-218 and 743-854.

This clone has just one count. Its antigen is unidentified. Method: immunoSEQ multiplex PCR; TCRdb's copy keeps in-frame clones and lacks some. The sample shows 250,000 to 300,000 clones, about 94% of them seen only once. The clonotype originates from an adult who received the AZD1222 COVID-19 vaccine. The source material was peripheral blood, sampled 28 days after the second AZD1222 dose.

The CDR3 coding sequence is TGTGCCAGCAGTGGGGAGGGGACAGGGGTCCATTCACCCCTCCACTTT. This codes for CASSGEGTGVHSPLHF. V and J are TRBV6-1 and TRBJ1-6; TRBD1 aligns across 10 bases. The CDR3 loop spans 16 amino acids. Germline CDR1 reads MNHNS; CDR2 reads SASEGT. Unmatched junction bases numbered 8, after V lost 4 bases and J lost 8 bases.